The 3 T cell receptor delta chains listed next were all sequenced from one sample in a study of Vδ1+ human thymocytes. Study-wide results and caveats: Highly polyclonal TRG and TRD repertoires with Gaussian CDR3 length distributions appeared in thymus.

The antigens for these receptors are not known. RNA was extracted from the cells and then reverse transcribed. The CDR3 regions were amplified by multiplex PCR from V-gene primers to a constant-region primer. TCRdb fed the multiplex PCR reads to CATT. The profile shows tens of thousands of delta-chain clones, approximately 15% of them singletons. The material sequenced was Vdelta1+ gamma-delta thymocytes from the thymus. As to subset: FACS-sorted CD3+ TCRalphabeta- TCRVdelta1+ TCRVdelta2- thymocytes. The receptor set was obtained from a boy in the first two years of life who had congenital heart surgery.

This clone came up a few times. V usage is TRDV1 and J usage is TRDJ1; weak D call: TRDD3 (10 bases). Trimming stripped 4 bases from V and 0 bases from J, with 36 bases between. The length of the CDR3 is 23 residues. From germline, CDR1 is TSWWSYY and CDR2 QGS. For the CDR3, the DNA is TGTGCTCTTGGGGTCTATCCCTTCCTACCTCTTACTGGGGGATGGAGGTACACCGATAAACTCATCTTT. This gives the protein CALGVYPFLPLTGGWRYTDKLIF.

This clone turned up a few times. The gene calls are TRDV2 and TRDJ1; 8 bases align to TRDD3. The CDR3 loop spans 18 amino acids. The V gene end was trimmed by 1 base and the J gene end by 10 bases; junction bases not matched to a gene: 22. CDR1 and CDR2 (germline): GEAIGNYY, EKD. The CDR3 coding sequence is TGTGCCTGTGACACTTCCCATGCGGGGGATATTCACAAAGGGGGACTCATCTTT. Encoded protein: CACDTSHAGDIHKGGLIF.

The chain is built from TRDV1 and TRDJ1, with TRDD3 matching over 9 bases. After removal of 4 bases from V and 5 bases from J, the junction contained 29 bases not matched to a gene. This CDR3 is 22 amino acids long. Germline values: CDR1 TSWWSYY, CDR2 QGS. Here the CDR3 reads CALGAKRGGYPVGLTRTDKLIF. CDR3 coding DNA: TGTGCTCTTGGGGCCAAACGCGGGGGATACCCCGTGGGACTAACTAGAACTGATAAACTCATCTTT.